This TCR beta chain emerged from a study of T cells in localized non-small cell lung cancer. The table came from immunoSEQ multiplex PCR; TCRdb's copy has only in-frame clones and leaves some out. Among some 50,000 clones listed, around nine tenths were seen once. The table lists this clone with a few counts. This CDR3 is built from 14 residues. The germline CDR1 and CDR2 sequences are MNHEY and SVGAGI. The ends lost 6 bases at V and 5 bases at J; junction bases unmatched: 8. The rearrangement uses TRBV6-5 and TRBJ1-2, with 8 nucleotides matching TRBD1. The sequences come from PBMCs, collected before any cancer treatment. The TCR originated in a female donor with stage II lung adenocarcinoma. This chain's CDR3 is CASSPDRGPYGYTF. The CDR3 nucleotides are TGTGCCAGCAGCCCCGACAGGGGCCCGTATGGCTACACCTTC.